The 21 T cell receptor beta chains reported below all come from one sample, sequenced in a study of CD8 T cells in ankylosing spondylitis. TCRdb reanalysed the 5' RACE reads using MiXCR and keeps one entry per CDR3 protein. The sample comprises 250,000 to 350,000 distinct CDR3 sequences, roughly 20% of which are singletons, and roughly 8% rests with the top ten. Specimen: blood, either unsorted or a sorted T cell fraction (not recorded which). These receptors all come from a male donor with ankylosing spondylitis or in good health (not recorded which).

At least ten counts were recorded for this clonotype. This chain connects TRBV12-3 or TRBV12-4 to TRBJ2-5; D unresolved. CDR3 size: 12 residues. The ends were cut back, 3 bases at V and 5 bases at J, with 7 bases in the middle. The CDR3 DNA sequence: TGTGCCAGCAGTTTCCTGAAGGAGACCCAGTACTTC. It specifies CASSFLKETQYF.

This clonotype was counted a few times. J is TRBJ2-2 and V is TRBV9; D is unclear. The CDR3 contains 14 residues. V lost 6 bases to trimming and J lost 0 bases, with 9 bases between them. Per germline, CDR1 SGDLS and CDR2 YYNGEE. CDR3 nucleotide sequence: TGTGCCAGCACCGGCGGTGCGAACACCGGGGAGCTGTTTTTT. Translating gives CASTGGANTGELFF.

This clonotype was observed a few times. CDR3: CSARDSARGTEAFF. CDR3 coding DNA: TGCAGTGCTAGAGATTCGGCAAGGGGGACTGAAGCTTTCTTT. V usage is TRBV20-1 and J usage is TRBJ1-1, with D perhaps TRBD1 (6 bases). Germline CDR1 is DFQATT and CDR2 is SNEGSKA (reference sequence). The CDR3 spans 14 residues. The V gene lost 0 bases and the J gene lost 5 bases, with 13 bases spanning the gap.

V and J are TRBV6-1 and TRBJ2-1, with unresolved D. The CDR3 is made up of 13 amino acids. Germline CDR1 is MNHNS and CDR2 is SASEGT. The germline V and J ends were trimmed by 6 bases and 7 bases, with 13 bases remaining between them. This CDR3 reads CASRRTVRNEQFF. The CDR3 DNA is TGTGCCAGCAGAAGGACGGTCCGTAATGAGCAGTTCTTC.

At least ten counts were recorded for this clonotype. The V call is TRBV10-3, the J call TRBJ1-6, with D perhaps TRBD1 (5 bases). CDR1 is ENHRY, CDR2 SYGVKD, per germline. There are 16 residues in the CDR3. The V end was cut by 2 bases, the J end by 3 bases, with 11 bases between. The CDR3 nucleotides read TGTGCCATCAGTGAGCGGCAGGGCGACTATAATTCACCCCTCCACTTT. Encoded protein: CAISERQGDYNSPLHF.

This clonotype was recorded a few times. This sequence joins TRBV28 and TRBJ2-5, with TRBD2 matching 8 bases. The V segment lost 7 bases and the J segment 2 bases; nucleotides outside the gene matches: 15. Germline V CDR1 and CDR2: MDHEN, SYDVKM. The CDR3 length is 17 residues. CDR3 nucleotide sequence: TGTGCCAGCACCTCGGACCTGGGACTAGACTTACAAGAGACCCAGTACTTC. Protein product: CASTSDLGLDLQETQYF.

This clonotype has just one count. This chain uses TRBV7-2 with TRBJ1-1, with D possibly matching TRBD1 (5 bases). Germline CDR1 reads SGHTA; CDR2 reads FQGNSA. With 7 bases removed from V and 3 bases from J, the gap between germline ends came to 12 bases. The CDR3 totals 13 residues. The CDR3 DNA sequence: TGTGCCAGCATTGGGCAGGGATACACTGAAGCTTTCTTT. This gives the protein CASIGQGYTEAFF. The full variable domain, its missing parts supplied by reference TRBV7-2 and TRBJ1-1, is GAGVSQSPSNKVTEKGKDVELRCDPISGHTALYWYRQSLGQGLEFLIYFQGNSAPDKSGLPSDRFSAERTGGSVSTLTIQRTQQEDSAVYLCASIGQGYTEAFFGQGTRLTVV.

As for this clonotype: A read error is possible here, since a much larger clone lies one base away. The chain employs TRBV6-1 and TRBJ2-1; a possible D gene is TRBD2 (5 bases). This CDR3 contains 12 residues. V was pared by 10 bases and J by 11 bases, with 18 bases between. The germline CDR1 and CDR2 sequences are MNHNS and SASEGT. The CDR3 loop reads CATRTLGNKQFF. Written as DNA, the CDR3 is TGTGCCACGAGGACCCTCGGGAATAAGCAGTTCTTC.

This clonotype occurred a few times. The V call is TRBV3-1, the J call TRBJ2-2; unclear D gene. The germline V and J ends were trimmed by 0 bases and 6 bases, with 8 bases remaining between them. The V gene's germline CDR1 is LGHDT and CDR2 YNNKEL (reference sequence). The CDR3 is made up of 14 amino acids. This CDR3 is CASSQDMRAGELFF. DNA for the CDR3: TGTGCCAGCAGCCAAGATATGCGAGCCGGGGAGCTGTTTTTT.

The table lists this clonotype with a few counts. The CDR3 DNA follows: TGTGCCAGCAGCTCCGGGACAGGTACTGAAGCTTTCTTT. Its protein is CASSSGTGTEAFF. The chain has TRBV7-6 and TRBJ1-1, with 8 bases lining up with TRBD1. Germline CDR1 SGHVS, CDR2 FNYEAQ. The V gene end was trimmed by 4 bases and the J gene end by 5 bases; junction bases not matched to a gene: 3. The CDR3 runs 13 residues.

This chain connects TRBV7-8 to TRBJ2-3; D gene unclear. V lost 2 bases, J lost 1 base, and 10 bases lay in between. The CDR3 runs to 15 residues. Germline values: CDR1 SGHVS, CDR2 FQNEAQ. The CDR3 sequence is CASSLLDMGTDTQYF. CDR3 sequence (DNA): TGTGCCAGCAGCTTATTAGATATGGGCACAGATACGCAGTATTTT. The entire variable domain, with the rest obtained from reference TRBV7-8 and TRBJ2-3, is as follows: GAGVSQSPRYKVAKRGQDVALRCDPISGHVSLFWYQQALGQGPEFLTYFQNEAQLDKSGLPSDRFFAERPEGSVSTLKIQRTQQEDSAVYLCASSLLDMGTDTQYFGPGTRLTVL.

This clonotype showed up just a few times. This chain joins TRBV3-1 and TRBJ1-2; D is ambiguous. V dropped 3 bases and J dropped 1 base, with 6 bases sitting between them. Per germline, CDR1 LGHDT and CDR2 YNNKEL (reference sequence). The CDR3 runs to 13 residues. CDR3 residues: CASSQTINYGYTF. CDR3 nucleotides: TGTGCCAGCAGCCAGACAATTAACTATGGCTACACCTTC.

The V call is TRBV5-5, the J call TRBJ1-4, with 8 bases matching TRBD1. The CDR3 spans 14 residues. Trimming removed 3 bases from V and 2 bases from J; junction bases left unmatched: 0. CDR1 is SGHKS, CDR2 YYEKEE, per germline (reference sequence). CDR3 region: CASSWDRTNEKLFF. The CDR3 DNA is TGTGCCAGCAGCTGGGACAGGACTAATGAAAAACTGTTTTTT.

The chain employs TRBV4-1 and TRBJ1-3; TRBD1 matches at 7 bases. V shed 1 base, J shed 4 bases, and the junction held 4 bases outside the gene matches. CDR1 and CDR2 from the germline V gene are MGHRA and YSYEKL. The CDR3 runs to 15 residues. This chain's CDR3 is CASSQVGTVGNTIYF. CDR3 sequence (DNA): TGCGCCAGCAGCCAAGTCGGGACAGTAGGAAACACCATATATTTT.

This chain joins TRBV5-4 and TRBJ1-1; D call uncertain. The V gene's germline CDR1 is SGHNT and CDR2 YYREEE (reference sequence). Between the trimmed V and J ends, which lost 4 bases and 3 bases, there was a span of 13 bases. The CDR3 runs 14 residues. The CDR3: CASSIGPQDTEAFF. CDR3 bases: TGTGCCAGCAGCATAGGACCCCAGGACACTGAAGCTTTCTTT. Full variable domain (missing parts from reference TRBV5-4 and TRBJ1-1): ETGVTQSPTHLIKTRGQQVTLRCSSQSGHNTVSWYQQALGQGPQFIFQYYREEENGRGNFPPRFSGLQFPNYSSELNVNALELDDSALYLCASSIGPQDTEAFFGQGTRLTVV.

This clonotype was observed a handful of times. The chain links TRBV20-1 to TRBJ2-1; D ambiguous. Trimming pared 3 bases from V and 8 bases from J, leaving 8 bases between. This CDR3 has 11 amino acids. Germline V gene lookup returns CDR1 DFQATT and CDR2 SNEGSKA (reference sequence). For the CDR3, the DNA is TGCAGTGCTAGTAAGTGGGATGAGCAGTTCTTC. It translates to CSASKWDEQFF.

The V call is TRBV5-6, the J call TRBJ2-5; 11 positions agree with TRBD2. Trimming at V came to 5 bases and at J to 2 bases, leaving 5 bases not matched to a gene. CDR1 is SGHDT and CDR2 is YYEEEE in the germline V gene. The CDR3 is 15 amino acids. The CDR3 DNA is TGTGCCAGCAGTTGGGGGACTAGCGGTCAAGAGACCCAGTACTTC. Translating gives CASSWGTSGQETQYF.

Only a few counts were recorded for this clonotype. The chain carries TRBV7-3 and TRBJ2-3, with 8 nucleotides matching TRBD2. Germline lookup yields CDR1 SGHTA and CDR2 FQGTGA. After removal of 5 bases from V and 2 bases from J, the junction contained 9 bases not matched to a gene. This CDR3 region has 16 residues. The CDR3 loop reads CASSSFGGGVTDTQYF. CDR3 nucleotides: TGTGCCAGCAGCAGTTTCGGGGGGGGGGTCACAGATACGCAGTATTTT.

This clonotype has only a few counts. This chain links TRBV20-1 with TRBJ2-1; 8 bases fit TRBD2. The ends lost 6 bases at V and 4 bases at J; junction bases unmatched: 8. Germline values: CDR1 DFQATT, CDR2 SNEGSKA (reference sequence). The CDR3 has 14 amino acids. CDR3 loop: CSAPGAGAYNEQFF. The CDR3 DNA reads TGCAGTGCCCCGGGAGCGGGAGCATACAATGAGCAGTTCTTC.

This clonotype was seen many times. The rearrangement links TRBV10-3 to TRBJ2-2; D ambiguous. CDR1 is ENHRY, CDR2 SYGVKD, per germline. Trimming stripped 0 bases from V and 0 bases from J, with 14 bases between. The CDR3 contains 18 residues. The CDR3 coding sequence is TGTGCCATCAGTGAGTCTTTCATCGTAACAGCGAACACCGGGGAGCTGTTTTTT. Translating gives CAISESFIVTANTGELFF.

The J gene is TRBJ1-1, the V gene TRBV3-1, with D hard to call. This CDR3 is 13 amino acids long. Germline CDR1 reads LGHDT; CDR2 reads YNNKEL (reference sequence). V was trimmed by 0 bases and J by 14 bases, leaving 16 bases between them. In DNA form, the CDR3 reads TGTGCCAGCAGCCAAGATACTAGGTCCCCCGTGTTCTTT. As protein: CASSQDTRSPVFF.